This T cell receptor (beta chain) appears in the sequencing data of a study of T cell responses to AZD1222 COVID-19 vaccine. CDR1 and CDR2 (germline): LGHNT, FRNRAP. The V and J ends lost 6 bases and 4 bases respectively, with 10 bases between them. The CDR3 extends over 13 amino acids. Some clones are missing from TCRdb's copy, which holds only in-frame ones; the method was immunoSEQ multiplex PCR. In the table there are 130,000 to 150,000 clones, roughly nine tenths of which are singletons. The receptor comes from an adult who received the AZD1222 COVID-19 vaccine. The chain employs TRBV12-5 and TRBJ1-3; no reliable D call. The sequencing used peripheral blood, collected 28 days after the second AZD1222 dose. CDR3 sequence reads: CASGPDVGNTIYF. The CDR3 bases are TGTGCTAGTGGCCCGGACGTCGGAAACACCATATATTTT.